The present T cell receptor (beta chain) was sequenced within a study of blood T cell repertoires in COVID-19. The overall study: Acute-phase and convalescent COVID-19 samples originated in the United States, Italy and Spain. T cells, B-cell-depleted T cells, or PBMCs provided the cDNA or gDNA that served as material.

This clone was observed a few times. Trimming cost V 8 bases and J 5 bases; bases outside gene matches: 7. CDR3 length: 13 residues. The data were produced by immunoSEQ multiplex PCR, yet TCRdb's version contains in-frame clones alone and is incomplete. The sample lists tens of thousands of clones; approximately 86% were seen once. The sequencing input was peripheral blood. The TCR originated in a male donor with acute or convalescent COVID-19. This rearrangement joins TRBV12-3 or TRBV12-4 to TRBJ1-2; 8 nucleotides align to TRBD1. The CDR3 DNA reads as TGTGCCAGCTCCGGACAGGGAGATTATGGCTACACCTTC. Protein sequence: CASSGQGDYGYTF.